A single TCR beta chain is shown here with its context. The sample is drawn from a study of blood T cell repertoires in COVID-19. Whole-study context: Samples representing acute and convalescent COVID-19 were sourced from the United States, Italy and Spain.

Per the authors' pipeline: Scientists estimated how many nucleated cells there were by amplifying reference gene primers. TCRdb's table, derived via immunoSEQ multiplex PCR, lists solely in-frame clones and lacks some. V, J and clone size reflect that table, while D and trimming were determined from the DNA. The sample includes 300,000 to 350,000 clones, 88% of them seen just once. During active infection, Seattle patients enrolled and were then monitored through disease. CDR3 length equals 14 residues. Germline CDR1 and CDR2: MNHNY and SVGAGI (reference sequence). V lost 5 bases and J lost 4, with 14 bases in between.

The rearrangement joins TRBV6-6 to TRBJ1-2, with a possible D match to TRBD1 (5 bases). This receptor was identified in a woman between 65 and 79 years old with COVID-19, enrolled during active disease. The source material was peripheral blood. CDR3 protein: CASSPGGTFYGYTF. CDR3 DNA: TGTGCCAGCAGTCCGGGGGGGACTTTCTATGGCTACACCTTC.